A single sample gave rise to the 24 T cell receptor beta chains below, sequenced in a study of T cell changes during pregnancy in multiple sclerosis. Produced via immunoSEQ multiplex PCR; TCRdb's table is partial and in-frame only. This sample has 50,000 to 65,000 clones, with approximately 94% found just once. Material: CD8+ T cells from peripheral blood mononuclear cells, obtained in the second trimester of pregnancy. These receptors all stem from a female donor with multiple sclerosis, enrolled in a pregnancy study.

The rearrangement joins TRBV9 to TRBJ2-1; TRBD2 aligns across 8 bases. Losses at the gene ends were 4 bases for V and 5 bases for J; bases not matched to a gene: 8. The germline CDR1 and CDR2 sequences are SGDLS and YYNGEE. CDR3 length: 15 residues. The CDR3, as DNA: TGTGCCAGCAGCCTACTAGCGGAGGGGGACAATGAGCAGTTCTTC. Translating it yields CASSLLAEGDNEQFF.

The rearrangement links TRBV27 to TRBJ2-1; D remains ambiguous. The V end was cut by 4 bases, the J end by 0 bases, with 10 bases between. CDR1 is MNHEY, CDR2 SMNVEV, per germline (reference sequence). CDR3 length equals 15 residues. The CDR3 region has the DNA TGTGCCAGCAGTTATCGCGCCCGCTCCTACAATGAGCAGTTCTTC. It translates to CASSYRARSYNEQFF.

The V call is TRBV19, the J call TRBJ1-1; D is possibly TRBD1 (6 bases). CDR3 length equals 13 residues. The germline V gene has CDR1 LNHDA and CDR2 SQIVND (reference sequence). Trimming shortened V by 8 bases and J by 4 bases, and 14 bases separated the two germline ends. CDR3 region: CASCLGGITEAFF. The CDR3 DNA reads as TGTGCCAGTTGCCTAGGGGGTATCACTGAAGCTTTCTTT. Combining the CDR3 with reference TRBV19 and TRBJ1-1 gives the whole variable domain DGGITQSPKYLFRKEGQNVTLSCEQNLNHDAMYWYRQDPGQGLRLIYYSQIVNDFQKGDIAEGYSVSREKKESFPLTVTSAQKNPTAFYLCASCLGGITEAFFGQGTRLTVV.

V and J are TRBV7-9 and TRBJ1-1; D is perhaps TRBD1 (6 bases). The V gene's germline CDR1 is SEHNR and CDR2 FQNEAQ (reference sequence). The CDR3 contains 15 residues. Trimming pared 5 bases from V and 7 bases from J, leaving 20 bases between. The CDR3 reads CASSLNELIQGEAFF. In nucleotides, the CDR3 is TGTGCCAGCAGCCTTAATGAACTTATACAGGGTGAAGCTTTCTTT.

The chain employs TRBV14 and TRBJ1-4, with D possibly matching TRBD1 (6 bases). The germline V gene encodes CDR1 SGHDN and CDR2 FVKESK. The V gene lost 1 base and the J gene lost 10 bases, with 22 bases spanning the gap. The CDR3 loop spans 17 amino acids. The DNA for the CDR3 is TGTGCCAGCAGCCAAGGGGACGTCACAGGGTACCATGGAAAACTGTTTTTT. Residues: CASSQGDVTGYHGKLFF.

The CDR3 reads CASRSGGAGELFF. DNA of the CDR3: TGTGCCAGCAGATCCGGAGGAGCCGGGGAGCTGTTTTTT. V is TRBV28 and J is TRBJ2-2, with D maybe TRBD2 (5 bases). Trimming took off 6 bases at V and 6 bases at J, with 11 bases between the two ends. CDR1 MDHEN and CDR2 SYDVKM come from the germline V gene. This CDR3 is 13 amino acids long. Together with reference TRBV28 and TRBJ2-2, the CDR3 gives the full variable domain: DVKVTQSSRYLVKRTGEKVFLECVQDMDHENMFWYRQDPGLGLRLIYFSYDVKMKEKGDIPEGYSVSREKKERFSLILESASTNQTSMYLCASRSGGAGELFFGEGSRLTVL.

The chain employs TRBV9 and TRBJ2-1; the D gene is possibly TRBD2 (5 bases). The CDR3 is 14 amino acids. Germline V gives CDR1 SGDLS, CDR2 YYNGEE. Trimming removed 4 bases from V and 0 bases from J, with 8 bases in between. DNA of the CDR3: TGTGCCAGCAGCACGGGAAGCTCCTACAATGAGCAGTTCTTC. Amino acid sequence: CASSTGSSYNEQFF.

This sequence joins TRBV5-1 and TRBJ2-7; a possible D gene is TRBD1 (6 bases). CDR1 is SGHRS, CDR2 YFSETQ, per germline. Between the trimmed V and J ends, which lost 0 bases and 6 bases, there was a span of 13 bases. The CDR3 totals 14 residues. Here the CDR3 reads CASSLGPGASEQYF. CDR3 sequence (DNA): TGCGCCAGCAGCTTGGGGCCAGGGGCCAGCGAGCAGTACTTC.

The V and J genes are TRBV27 and TRBJ2-7, with D uncertain. The CDR3 length is 14 residues. Germline values: CDR1 MNHEY, CDR2 SMNVEV (reference sequence). V lost 2 bases and J lost 2, with 10 bases in between. The CDR3 region has the DNA TGTGCCAGCAGTTTAGGTCAGGCGACCTACGAGCAGTACTTC. Its protein product is CASSLGQATYEQYF.

The chain carries TRBV9 and TRBJ2-1; D remains ambiguous. This CDR3 spans 13 amino acids. The V and J ends lost 0 bases and 7 bases respectively, with 8 bases between them. CDR1 SGDLS and CDR2 YYNGEE come from the germline V gene. The CDR3: CASSVVRGNEQFF. CDR3 coding DNA: TGTGCCAGCAGCGTAGTGCGAGGAAATGAGCAGTTCTTC.

In this sample, this clone turned up a few times. The chain is built from TRBV27 and TRBJ1-1; 7 bases map to TRBD1. The CDR3 runs to 14 residues. Unmatched junction bases numbered 4, after V lost 6 bases and J lost 0 bases. Per the germline V gene, CDR1 is MNHEY and CDR2 is SMNVEV (reference sequence). The CDR3 bases are TGTGCCAGCAGCCGGGACAGACTGAACACTGAAGCTTTCTTT. Translation: CASSRDRLNTEAFF.

The chain employs TRBV27 and TRBJ2-7, with 11 bases fitting TRBD2. This CDR3 has 17 amino acids. Germline loops: CDR1 MNHEY, CDR2 SMNVEV (reference sequence). V lost 8 bases, J lost 4 bases, and 16 bases stayed unmatched. CDR3 bases: TGTGCCAGCTATCCGGGGGGGACTAGCGGAGCCGGGTACGAGCAGTACTTC. It encodes CASYPGGTSGAGYEQYF.

The chain joins TRBV5-1 to TRBJ2-1; TRBD2 agrees at 14 bases. This CDR3 is 18 amino acids long. In germline, CDR1 is SGHRS, CDR2 YFSETQ. V trimming: 3 bases; J trimming: 6 bases; junction bases outside the gene matches: 11. The CDR3 reads CASSSGTSGSSSGNEQFF. The CDR3 DNA is TGCGCCAGCAGCTCAGGGACTAGCGGGAGTTCGTCGGGCAATGAGCAGTTCTTC.

The chain combines TRBV9 with TRBJ2-7; 7 bases agree with TRBD1. Germline V gene lookup returns CDR1 SGDLS and CDR2 YYNGEE. The CDR3 contains 14 residues. Unmatched junction bases numbered 7, after V lost 4 bases and J lost 3 bases. The CDR3 sequence: CASSPRDRFYEQYF. CDR3 bases: TGTGCCAGCAGCCCACGGGACAGATTCTACGAGCAGTACTTC.

This clone has only a few counts. The rearrangement links TRBV7-6 to TRBJ2-1, with TRBD2 identical over 12 bases. CDR1 and CDR2 (germline): SGHVS, FNYEAQ. After removal of 3 bases from V and 7 bases from J, the junction contained 7 bases not matched to a gene. This CDR3 spans 16 amino acids. CDR3 DNA: TGTGCCAGCAGCTTGGCGACTAGCGGGAGTAAAAATGAGCAGTTCTTC. This codes for CASSLATSGSKNEQFF.

This CDR3 is CASNQGQTSKQTQYF. The CDR3, as DNA: TGTGCCAGCAACCAAGGACAAACCTCCAAGCAGACCCAGTACTTC. This chain links TRBV13 with TRBJ2-5; a weak D match, TRBD1 (5 bases). The germline V gene has CDR1 PRHDT and CDR2 FYEKMQ (reference sequence). This CDR3 comprises 15 residues. V lost 7 bases and J 6 bases, leaving 21 bases between the germline ends.

The chain is built from TRBV2 and TRBJ2-1; no definite D call. V was shortened by 6 bases and J by 0 bases, with 9 bases between the two germline ends. The CDR3 totals 14 residues. Looked up from germline, CDR1 is SNHLY and CDR2 is FYNNEI. CDR3 in amino acids: CASRTPSSYNEQFF. CDR3 nucleotide sequence: TGTGCCAGCAGGACTCCTAGCTCCTACAATGAGCAGTTCTTC. The full variable domain, completed using reference TRBV2 and TRBJ2-1, is EPEVTQTPSHQVTQMGQEVILRCVPISNHLYFYWYRQILGQKVEFLVSFYNNEISEKSEIFDDQFSVERPDGSNFTLKIRSTKLEDSAMYFCASRTPSSYNEQFFGPGTRLTVL.

This clone was seen a single time. The chain is built from TRBV13 and TRBJ2-1; D perhaps matches TRBD1 (5 bases). Trimming pared 5 bases from V and 3 bases from J, leaving 14 bases between. Germline lookup yields CDR1 PRHDT and CDR2 FYEKMQ (reference sequence). The CDR3 is 15 residues long. The CDR3 region has the DNA TGTGCCAGCAGCCCAGACAGAATACTCTACAATGAGCAGTTCTTC. This encodes CASSPDRILYNEQFF.

This chain joins TRBV6-5 and TRBJ2-5; the D gene is possibly TRBD1 (6 bases). This CDR3 is 13 amino acids long. The V end was cut by 6 bases, the J end by 5 bases, with 13 bases between. Germline V gene data show CDR1 as MNHEY and CDR2 as SVGAGI. As DNA, the CDR3 is TGTGCCAGCAGGCCACAGGGATGGGAGACCCAGTACTTC. It translates to CASRPQGWETQYF.

The chain uses TRBV4-3 and TRBJ2-7, with TRBD2 matching over 9 bases. Germline values: CDR1 LGHNA, CDR2 YSLEER. CDR3 length equals 16 residues. J gave up 6 bases and V 0 bases, and 9 bases lay outside the gene matches. The CDR3, as DNA: TGCGCCAGCAGCCAAGATCTTTTGGCGGGAGGGGTCGAGCAGTACTTC. As protein: CASSQDLLAGGVEQYF.

The table lists this clone with a count of one. This chain connects TRBV2 to TRBJ2-5, with D possibly TRBD1 on 7 matching bases. This CDR3 has 17 residues. V lost 4 bases, J lost 5 bases, and 23 bases lay in between. Germline CDR1 is SNHLY and CDR2 is FYNNEI. For the CDR3, the DNA is TGTGCCAGCAGTGCGGCGTCGGAGGGGGCCTGGAAGGAGACCCAGTACTTC. This sequence encodes CASSAASEGAWKETQYF.

The chain carries TRBV19 and TRBJ2-7, with D perhaps TRBD2 (6 bases). V lost 4 bases and J 1 base, leaving 14 bases between the germline ends. This CDR3 spans 15 amino acids. Germline-derived CDR1 and CDR2 are LNHDA and SQIVND (reference sequence). CDR3 in DNA: TGTGCCAGTAGTAGCTTGGAGGGGTCGTCCTACGAGCAGTACTTC. It is translated as CASSSLEGSSYEQYF.

The V gene is TRBV19, the J gene TRBJ1-5; 7 nucleotides align to TRBD1. Germline V gives CDR1 LNHDA, CDR2 SQIVND (reference sequence). Unmatched junction bases numbered 5, after V lost 7 bases and J lost 5 bases. This CDR3 is 13 amino acids long. The CDR3 DNA follows: TGTGCCAGTACTCTGACAGGGTATCAGCCCCAGCATTTT. Amino acid sequence: CASTLTGYQPQHF.

This sequence joins TRBV5-8 and TRBJ2-1; no clear D gene. CDR1 is SGHTS and CDR2 is YDEGEE in the germline V gene. This CDR3 region has 11 residues. Trimming removed 0 bases at V and 10 bases at J, with 5 bases between. The CDR3 coding sequence is TGTGCCAGCAGCTTGGCCCGGGAGCAGTTCTTC. Translating gives CASSLAREQFF.